This T cell receptor (beta chain) was sequenced in a study of CD8 T cells in ankylosing spondylitis (dated by TCRdb to the late 2010s). For the study in its entirety: To find TCR variants linked to disease, the study profiled T cell receptor beta repertoires in ankylosing spondylitis patients and healthy donors. The full study cohort comprised 25 ankylosing spondylitis patients and about a hundred healthy donors. Samples of peripheral blood were taken, and for ankylosing spondylitis patients, synovial fluid was collected as well. Points the paper makes about the study in general: The disease-linked clones were reported as significantly enriched in matched synovial fluid samples from ankylosing spondylitis patients. The disease-linked clones showed a CD8+ phenotype and occurred at relatively low frequencies in peripheral blood. Blood from ankylosing spondylitis patients appeared to be characterized by a TCR beta motif composed of several highly homologous amino acid variants. Some TCR beta motif variants had previously been reported in synovial fluid and blood of reactive arthritis patients, which suggested common disease-initiation mechanisms.

Reads for this sample came from an Illumina HiSeq 2500. Quantitative 5'-RACE with molecular barcodes was the method used to prepare the TCR beta libraries. Turning to the authors' computational methods: A new computational method, built on a probabilistic model of VDJ rearrangement, was used to identify disease-linked TCR variants. TCRdb ran its own pipeline on the public reads, namely fastp trimming at Q25 and MiXCR clone calling, and kept in-frame beta chains. For every CDR3 protein sequence, its rows merge into one entry that carries the most common genes and DNA. None of the V and J calls come from the authors' own analysis; TCRdb made them. In all, the sample holds 350,000 or so distinct CDR3 sequences, and 6.5% to 10% of those were seen once. 13% to 15% of the sample lies in the top ten. This clonotype was counted many times. Its target antigen remains unknown. No base quality information exists; no much larger clone differs at one position.

The V end loses 1 base and the J end loses 4 bases, and a stretch of 10 bases separates them. CDR1 and CDR2, per the germline V gene, are MGHRA and YSYEKL. Including cysteine and phenylalanine, the CDR3 has 15 amino acids. Only the CDR3 DNA is retained, 45 bases long and in frame from the first base. The chain was built from TRBV4-1 and TRBJ2-2, with TRBD2 tentatively as D gene (6 bases match). The sequencing input was blood, either unsorted or a sorted T cell fraction (not recorded which). The receptor was isolated from a male donor with ankylosing spondylitis. DNA sequence: TGCGCCAGCAGCCAAGGCCGGGGAGGCACCGGGGAGCTGTTTTTT. It is translated as CASSQGRGGTGELFF.